The 5 T cell receptor beta chains below all came from one sample that was sequenced in a study of CD8 T cells in Susac syndrome. cDNA came from about 0.46 to 1 ug RNA primed by random hexamers. TCRdb redid the calling of the immunoSEQ multiplex PCR reads with MiXCR, one entry per CDR3 protein. The table has about 140,000 distinct CDR3 sequences, roughly 94% seen once. The source material was CD8+ T cells from PBMCs. Receptors were obtained from a human donor with Susac syndrome.

The rearrangement uses TRBV5-1 and TRBJ2-5; D possibly corresponds to TRBD1 (5 bases). The V end lost 0 bases, the J end lost 1 base, and 16 bases lay between the germline ends. CDR3 length: 17 residues. Germline V gives CDR1 SGHRS, CDR2 YFSETQ. CDR3 sequence: CASSLALRTFTQETQYF. The CDR3 DNA sequence: TGCGCCAGCAGCTTGGCCCTTCGGACATTCACCCAAGAGACCCAGTACTTC. The full variable domain, rest sourced from reference TRBV5-1 and TRBJ2-5, is KAGVTQTPRYLIKTRGQQVTLSCSPISGHRSVSWYQQTPGQGLQFLFEYFSETQRNKGNFPGRFSGRQFSNSRSEMNVSTLELGDSALYLCASSLALRTFTQETQYFGPGTRLLVL.

This rearrangement joins TRBV11-2 to TRBJ2-1; D is unresolved. V was shortened by 5 bases and J by 5 bases, with 4 bases between the two germline ends. Germline V lookup: CDR1 SGHAT, CDR2 FQNNGV. The length of the CDR3 is 11 residues. In DNA form, the CDR3 reads TGTGCCAGCAGCATTAACAATGAGCAGTTCTTC. As protein: CASSINNEQFF.

This clonotype occurred a few times. The V call is TRBV19, the J call TRBJ2-1; TRBD2 agrees at 11 bases. The CDR3 is 16 amino acids. V dropped 5 bases and J dropped 2; count of bases not matched to a gene: 5. Germline-derived CDR1 and CDR2 are LNHDA and SQIVND (reference sequence). Here the CDR3 DNA reads TGTGCCAGTAGTCCGGGACTAGCGGAAACCTACAATGAGCAGTTCTTC. It specifies CASSPGLAETYNEQFF.

The chain couples TRBV5-1 to TRBJ2-7; D possibly corresponds to TRBD2 (6 bases). V lost 5 bases and J 2 bases, leaving 20 bases between the germline ends. CDR1 is SGHRS, CDR2 YFSETQ, per germline. CDR3 length: 16 amino acids. CDR3 nucleotides: TGCGCCAGCAGACCACCCACGGTTAGCGGTGCCTACGAGCAGTACTTC. Translation gives CASRPPTVSGAYEQYF.

This chain uses TRBV11-1 with TRBJ2-1; no reliable D call. The CDR3 has 15 residues. Germline CDR1 and CDR2: SGHAT and FQDESV (reference sequence). V was trimmed by 4 bases and J by 8 bases, leaving 18 bases between them. CDR3: CASSWSARYGDEQFF. The DNA for the CDR3 is TGTGCCAGCAGCTGGTCGGCACGTTATGGGGATGAGCAGTTCTTC.